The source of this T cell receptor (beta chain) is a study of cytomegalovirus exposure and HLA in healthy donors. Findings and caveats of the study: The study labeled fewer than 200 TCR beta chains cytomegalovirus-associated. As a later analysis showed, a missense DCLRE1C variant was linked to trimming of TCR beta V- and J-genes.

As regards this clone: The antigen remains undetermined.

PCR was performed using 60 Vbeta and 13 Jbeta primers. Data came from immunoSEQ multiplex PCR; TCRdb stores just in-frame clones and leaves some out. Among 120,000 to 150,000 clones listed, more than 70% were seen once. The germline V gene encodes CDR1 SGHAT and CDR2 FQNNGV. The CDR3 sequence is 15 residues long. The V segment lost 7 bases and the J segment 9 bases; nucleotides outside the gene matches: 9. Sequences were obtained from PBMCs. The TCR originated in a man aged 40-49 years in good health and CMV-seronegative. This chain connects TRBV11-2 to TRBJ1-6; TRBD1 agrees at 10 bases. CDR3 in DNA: TGTGCCAGCAAGAAGACAGGGGGCCTGTCTTCACCCCTCCACTTT. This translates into CASKKTGGLSSPLHF.